The entry below describes one TCR beta chain. Some clones are missing from TCRdb's copy, which holds only in-frame ones; the method was immunoSEQ multiplex PCR. The sample lists 200,000 to 250,000 clones, roughly 82% occurring once. This entry is derived from a study of blood T cell repertoires in COVID-19. Between the trimmed V and J ends, which lost 4 bases and 0 bases, there was a span of 11 bases. The CDR3 is made up of 16 amino acids. From germline, CDR1 is SGHRS and CDR2 YFSETQ. The receptor was derived from a woman between 65 and 79 years old with acute or convalescent COVID-19. The rearrangement uses TRBV5-1 and TRBJ1-6, with a weak D call TRBD1 (5 bases). Sequencing was carried out using peripheral blood. The CDR3 reads CASSPGSSSYNSPLHF. Here the CDR3 DNA reads TGCGCCAGCAGCCCAGGGTCGAGCTCCTATAATTCACCCCTCCACTTT. Based on the CDR3 plus reference TRBV5-1 and TRBJ1-6, the full variable domain is KAGVTQTPRYLIKTRGQQVTLSCSPISGHRSVSWYQQTPGQGLQFLFEYFSETQRNKGNFPGRFSGRQFSNSRSEMNVSTLELGDSALYLCASSPGSSSYNSPLHFGNGTRLTVT.